These 23 T cell receptor beta chains were sequenced from one sample in a study of molecular identifiers for immune sequencing clone quantification. TCRdb recomputed calls from the PCR reads with MiXCR, one row per CDR3 protein. The table shows some 320,000 distinct CDR3 sequences, with 20% to 25% occurring only once. The material sequenced was naive CD8+ T cells from blood, with Jurkat cell RNA spiked in. Subset denoted: FACS-sorted CD8+CD4-CCR7+CD45RA+ naive T cells. Source of these receptors: a human donor in good health. Some libraries in this study had Jurkat cell RNA spiked in.

Concerning this clonotype: Just one base apart from a much larger clone, this may be a read error. This rearrangement joins TRBV7-9 to TRBJ2-7; D is perhaps TRBD2 (6 bases). The CDR3 runs to 16 residues. Germline V lookup: CDR1 SEHNR, CDR2 FQNEAQ (reference sequence). CDR3 in DNA: TGTGCCTGCAGCGGGCGGGGTTTTGGGGAGTACCAGCGGCAGTACTTC. Translating it yields CACSGRGFGEYQRQYF.

The gene calls are TRBV7-9 and TRBJ2-3, with 8 bases aligning to TRBD1. The germline CDR1 and CDR2 sequences are SEHNR and FQNEAQ (reference sequence). The junction had 1 base not matched to a gene; V was cut back by 1 base and J by 4 bases. The length of the CDR3 is 14 residues. CDR3 DNA: TGTGCCAGCAGCTTAGGGACAGGGCCAGATACGCAGTATTTT. Its translation: CASSLGTGPDTQYF. The full variable domain, its missing parts supplied by reference TRBV7-9 and TRBJ2-3, is DTGVSQNPRHKITKRGQNVTFRCDPISEHNRLYWYRQTLGQGPEFLTYFQNEAQLEKSRLLSDRFSAERPKGSFSTLEIQRTEQGDSAMYLCASSLGTGPDTQYFGPGTRLTVL.

The rearrangement links TRBV4-3 to TRBJ2-1; D not resolved. The CDR3 totals 17 residues. Germline values: CDR1 LGHNA, CDR2 YSLEER. Trimming took 1 base from V and 7 from J, leaving 20 bases between them. The CDR3 region has the DNA TGCGCCAGCAGCCAAGGAACCCGAGGTGCGGTAGGTAATGAGCAGTTCTTC. Protein product: CASSQGTRGAVGNEQFF.

This clonotype was observed at least ten times. The gene calls are TRBV4-3 and TRBJ1-2; D gene unclear. The CDR3 length is 16 residues. CDR1 is LGHNA and CDR2 is YSLEER in the germline V gene. V lost 0 bases and J 0 bases, leaving 11 bases between the germline ends. This CDR3 reads CASSQDSPGPNYGYTF. The CDR3 DNA reads as TGCGCCAGCAGCCAAGATTCACCTGGACCTAACTATGGCTACACCTTC.

As for this clonotype: A much larger clone differs from this one at a single base, so this may be a read error. The V gene is TRBV12-3 or TRBV12-4, the J gene TRBJ2-3; TRBD1 is a possible D gene (5 bases). The V end was cut by 4 bases, the J end by 2 bases, with 25 bases between. This CDR3 has 19 amino acids. Here the CDR3 reads CASSSVKQALRGNTDTQYF. In DNA, the CDR3 is TGTGCCAGCAGTTCCGTTAAACAGGCCCTCCGAGGAAACACAGATACGCAGTATTTT.

The table lists this clonotype with a few counts. The chain employs TRBV29-1 and TRBJ2-2; no clear D gene. CDR3 length: 13 amino acids. Germline CDR1 is SQVTM and CDR2 is ANQGSEA. Trimming stripped 3 bases from V and 0 bases from J, with 5 bases between. The CDR3 region has the DNA TGCAGCGTTGAGAGGTCGAACACCGGGGAGCTGTTTTTT. Protein: CSVERSNTGELFF.

This clonotype was seen ten or more times. V usage is TRBV7-2 and J usage is TRBJ2-1, with D perhaps matching TRBD2 (5 bases). Per germline, CDR1 SGHTA and CDR2 FQGNSA. The CDR3 length is 16 residues. V lost 0 bases and J 3 bases, leaving 12 bases between the germline ends. CDR3 protein: CASSLAPGIGYNEQFF. The CDR3 bases are TGTGCCAGCAGCTTAGCCCCCGGGATTGGCTACAATGAGCAGTTCTTC.

This clonotype was picked up many times. Here the CDR3 reads CASSSYPSTNEKLFF. DNA for the CDR3: TGTGCCAGCAGCTCGTATCCGTCAACTAATGAAAAACTGTTTTTT. The chain employs TRBV7-9 and TRBJ1-4; D gene uncertain. Germline-derived CDR1 and CDR2 are SEHNR and FQNEAQ (reference sequence). This CDR3 region has 15 residues. Trimming shortened V by 4 bases and J by 0 bases, and 9 bases separated the two germline ends.

This clonotype was seen repeatedly, ten times or more. V usage is TRBV2 and J usage is TRBJ1-4; D is undetermined. Germline CDR1 and CDR2: SNHLY and FYNNEI. There are 15 residues in the CDR3. V lost 0 bases and J lost 5, with 10 bases in between. The CDR3 sequence: CASSEAETGNEKLFF. DNA of the CDR3: TGTGCCAGCAGTGAAGCTGAGACGGGGAATGAAAAACTGTTTTTT. The whole variable domain, filled in from reference TRBV2 and TRBJ1-4, reads EPEVTQTPSHQVTQMGQEVILRCVPISNHLYFYWYRQILGQKVEFLVSFYNNEISEKSEIFDDQFSVERPDGSNFTLKIRSTKLEDSAMYFCASSEAETGNEKLFFGSGTQLSVL.

There are a few counts of this clonotype. CDR3 nucleotide sequence: TGTGCCAGCAGTTACTCGGTATGGCGGGTAGCAGATACGCAGTATTTT. Amino acids: CASSYSVWRVADTQYF. The J gene is TRBJ2-3, the V gene TRBV6-5; maybe TRBD2 (5 bases). Germline CDR1 is MNHEY and CDR2 is SVGAGI. V was pared by 0 bases and J by 4 bases, with 14 bases between. The CDR3 has 16 amino acids.

This clonotype has ten or more counts. J is TRBJ1-4 and V is TRBV6-5; D is possibly TRBD1 (6 bases). Germline values: CDR1 MNHEY, CDR2 SVGAGI. This CDR3 comprises 16 residues. Trimming took 2 bases from V and 6 from J, leaving 16 bases between them. The CDR3 nucleotides are TGTGCCAGCAGTTACGGGGGCGCAATGAGTTATGAAAAACTGTTTTTT. Translated, it gives CASSYGGAMSYEKLFF.

Comments on this clonotype: Since a much larger clone is just one base distant, this may be a read error. This chain links TRBV12-3 or TRBV12-4 with TRBJ2-3, with 10 bases matching TRBD1. Trimming removed 8 bases from V and 4 bases from J; junction bases left unmatched: 12. The CDR3 runs 16 residues. The CDR3 sequence: CASGSPWDRGADTQYF. In DNA form, the CDR3 reads TGTGCCAGCGGCTCGCCCTGGGACAGGGGAGCAGATACGCAGTATTTT.

With regard to this clonotype: Since no conserved phenylalanine or tryptophan closes the CDR3, a read error is the likely cause. This chain links TRBV6-5 with TRBJ2-7, with D perhaps being TRBD1 or TRBD2 (5 bases each). CDR1 is MNHEY and CDR2 is SVGAGI in the germline V gene. The CDR3 runs to 15 residues. Trimming stripped 4 bases from V and 0 bases from J, with 13 bases between. The CDR3 nucleotides read TGTGCCAGCAGTTTCGGGACGGACGACTCCTACGAGCAGTACCTC. This codes for CASSFGTDDSYEQYL.

This clonotype was detected many times. This rearrangement joins TRBV4-1 to TRBJ1-2, with D unclear. The V gene's germline CDR1 is MGHRA and CDR2 YSYEKL. Trimming left V 8 bases short and J 7 bases short, with 14 bases between. This CDR3 comprises 12 residues. CDR3 in DNA: TGCGCCAGCCGGACTCCAGTGCTTGGCTACACCTTC. Its protein product is CASRTPVLGYTF.

This clonotype occurred many times. The chain is built from TRBV27 and TRBJ2-5; tentative D call: TRBD1 (6 bases). Germline CDR1 and CDR2: MNHEY and SMNVEV (reference sequence). The V gene lost 5 bases and the J gene lost 5 bases, with 9 bases spanning the gap. The CDR3 length is 12 residues. The DNA of the CDR3 is TGTGCCAGCAGTACCAGGGGTGAGACCCAGTACTTC. It specifies CASSTRGETQYF.

Notes on this clonotype: The CDR3 end shows no conserved phenylalanine or tryptophan, and so a read error is likely. The genes are TRBV2 and TRBJ1-1, with no clear D. The V end lost 3 bases, the J end lost 1 base, and 9 bases lay between the germline ends. The CDR3 length is 14 residues. Germline V CDR1 and CDR2: SNHLY, FYNNEI. CDR3 nucleotide sequence: TGTGCCAGCAGTGATTACGGCAGGAACACTGAAGCTTTCTCT. It translates to CASSDYGRNTEAFS.

This clonotype has at least ten counts. V and J are TRBV5-3 and TRBJ1-1; 9 bases fit TRBD1. TRBV5-3 is an ORF; its function is uncertain. V shed 0 bases, J shed 0 bases, and the junction held 3 bases outside the gene matches. CDR3 length: 16 amino acids. CDR3 DNA sequence: TGTGCCAGAAGCTTGGTTGGGACAGGGATGAACACTGAAGCTTTCTTT. Protein product: CARSLVGTGMNTEAFF.

This clonotype was picked up a small number of times. CDR3 sequence: CASSQVVRAARRQNTDTQYF. The CDR3 DNA is TGTGCCAGCAGCCAAGTTGTTCGAGCGGCCCGGCGTCAGAACACAGATACGCAGTATTTT. This chain links TRBV3-1 with TRBJ2-3; perhaps TRBD2 as D (5 bases). The V gene's germline CDR1 is LGHDT and CDR2 YNNKEL (reference sequence). V was pared by 1 base and J by 2 bases, with 25 bases between. This CDR3 contains 20 residues.

Points on this clonotype: Given a much more abundant clone one base away, this may be a read error. The chain couples TRBV21-1 to TRBJ1-3; the table's D call of TRBD1 was not tested on the DNA. TRBV21-1 is recorded as a pseudogene. The length of the CDR3 is 13 residues. DNA of the CDR3: TGTGCCACCGATCCCCTCTCTGGAAACACCATATATTTT. Translated, it gives CATDPLSGNTIYF.

This clonotype was recorded at least ten times. This sequence joins TRBV15 and TRBJ1-5; 10 bases fit TRBD1. Germline V gene data show CDR1 as LNHNV and CDR2 as YYDKDF (reference sequence). Trimming took 3 bases from V and 7 from J; bases not matched to a gene: 9. There are 16 residues in the CDR3. The CDR3 DNA is TGTGCCACCAGCAGCGGGACAGGGGCTCCAGGGCAGCCCCAGCATTTT. Translation gives CATSSGTGAPGQPQHF.

This clonotype was seen ten or more times. This chain uses TRBV5-6 with TRBJ2-7; 8 bases fit TRBD1. The germline V gene encodes CDR1 SGHDT and CDR2 YYEEEE. Trimming removed 4 bases from V and 7 bases from J; junction bases left unmatched: 7. The CDR3 length is 13 residues. CDR3 region: CASSLPDREEQYF. CDR3 DNA sequence: TGTGCCAGCAGCCTCCCGGACAGGGAAGAGCAGTACTTC.

This clonotype was found many times. V and J are TRBV7-2 and TRBJ2-3; 9 bases are a match to TRBD2. This CDR3 has 15 residues. Germline V gene lookup returns CDR1 SGHTA and CDR2 FQGNSA. V was clipped by 0 bases and J by 6 bases; unmatched bases: 4. CDR3 coding DNA: TGTGCCAGCAGCTTAGCGTTTCTAGCGGGGGATACGCAGTATTTT. Residues: CASSLAFLAGDTQYF.

This clonotype showed up just a few times. The chain employs TRBV7-9 and TRBJ2-7; 10 positions agree with TRBD1. Germline V gene lookup returns CDR1 SEHNR and CDR2 FQNEAQ (reference sequence). The CDR3 contains 15 residues. The ends lost 1 base at V and 3 bases at J; junction bases unmatched: 3. CDR3: CASSLGTGGIYEQYF. The CDR3 nucleotides are TGTGCCAGCAGCTTAGGGACAGGGGGAATCTACGAGCAGTACTTC. Drawing the rest from reference TRBV7-9 and TRBJ2-7, the complete variable domain is DTGVSQNPRHKITKRGQNVTFRCDPISEHNRLYWYRQTLGQGPEFLTYFQNEAQLEKSRLLSDRFSAERPKGSFSTLEIQRTEQGDSAMYLCASSLGTGGIYEQYFGPGTRLTVT.